This T cell receptor (beta chain) was sequenced for a study of T cell changes during pregnancy in multiple sclerosis. Data came from immunoSEQ multiplex PCR; TCRdb stores just in-frame clones and leaves some out. The repertoire consists of roughly 74,000 clones, with approximately 86% occurring once and the leading ten covering less than 3.5%. CDR1 is SGHAT and CDR2 is FQNNGV in the germline V gene. The CDR3 is 17 amino acids. Trimming took off 0 bases at V and 3 bases at J, with 17 bases between the two ends. The sample here was peripheral blood, taken before pregnancy. The chain is built from TRBV11-2 and TRBJ1-1; D possibly corresponds to TRBD1 (6 bases). The TCR comes from a female donor with multiple sclerosis, enrolled in a pregnancy study. Written as DNA, the CDR3 is TGTGCCAGCAGCTTAGATTGGGGGCCAGGTGCGTACACTGAAGCTTTCTTT. This codes for CASSLDWGPGAYTEAFF.